This T cell receptor beta chain comes out of a study of T cell repertoires in cytomegalovirus infection. Broader study findings: Identification of carriers of CMV plus the relevant HLA was performed using cumulative public TCR beta family frequency.

TCRdb reanalysed the reads using MiXCR and keeps one entry per CDR3 protein. The data show around 770,000 distinct CDR3 sequences, with about 28% seen just once and around 13% held by the top ten. This CDR3 region has 19 residues. Germline lookup yields CDR1 SGHTA and CDR2 FQGNSA. V dropped 1 base and J dropped 2; count of bases not matched to a gene: 14. This clonotype was recorded many times. Its antigen is as yet unknown. Sequenced here: cultured CD8+ T cells from PBMCs, sampled from culture after CMV antigen stimulation. This clonotype was sampled from a human donor in good health (CMV status not recorded). Some clones in this sample may be carry-over from other donors' samples. The rearrangement links TRBV7-2 to TRBJ2-1, with TRBD2 matching over 7 bases. The CDR3 DNA reads TGTGCCAGCAGCTTAGGGGTTATCAGCGGGACCGCGCCCTACAATGAGCAGTTCTTC. Translation gives CASSLGVISGTAPYNEQFF.